The 7 T cell receptor beta chains in this list originate from one sample, sequenced in a study of regulatory T cells in long-lasting Graves disease (dated by TCRdb to 2020 to 2022). This specimen's time point label, per the study, means: newly diagnosed GD, antithyroid drugs for less than 3 months. For both TCR sequencing and RNA sequencing, RNA was extracted from PBMCs using TRIzol. Libraries were built with multiplex PCR. Sequencing took place on an Illumina HiSeq 4000. CDR3 regions were amplified by Arm-PCR with iRepertoire HTBI primers to construct TCR beta libraries. TCRdb trimmed the raw reads at Q25, called clones with MiXCR and kept productive beta chains. Entries that share a CDR3 protein sequence are merged under the most common genes and DNA. For this sample the table gives hundreds of thousands of distinct CDR3 sequences, of which around 15% were detected only once. Jointly, the top ten make up roughly 10% of the sample.

These data were also filed under a second study, of T cells in Graves' hyperthyroidism and ophthalmopathy.

The starting material was peripheral blood mononuclear cells (PBMCs), obtained at new diagnosis, from a patient treated with antithyroid drugs. Receptors originate from a woman in her 30s with Graves disease. Donor details come from another sample of the same person, matched by shared clones.

The rearrangement links TRBV6-1 to TRBJ2-1; D call uncertain. CDR1 is MNHNS, CDR2 SASEGT, per germline. Trimming stripped 6 bases from V and 9 bases from J, with 12 bases between. The CDR3 covers 12 residues. The CDR3 loop reads CASSPGVGEQFF. CDR3 coding DNA: TGTGCCAGCAGCCCTGGGGTTGGTGAGCAGTTCTTC.

This clonotype showed up many times. The CDR3 loop is CASSPPGGRTEAFF. CDR3 DNA: TGTGCCAGCTCACCACCGGGGGGGAGGACTGAAGCTTTCTTT. The J gene is TRBJ1-1, the V gene TRBV18; weak D call: TRBD1 (5 bases). The ends were cut back, 0 bases at V and 5 bases at J, with 10 bases in the middle. Germline V gene sequence: CDR1 KGHSH, CDR2 LQKENI. This CDR3 is 14 amino acids long.

A few counts support this clonotype. The chain employs TRBV24-1 and TRBJ1-6, with D possibly matching TRBD1 (6 bases). The V and J ends lost 4 bases and 10 bases respectively, with 10 bases between them. The CDR3 contains 13 residues. Germline loops: CDR1 KGHDR, CDR2 SFDVKD. The CDR3 bases are TGTGCCACCAGTGACAGGGGACGGTCACCCCTCCACTTT. Translated, it gives CATSDRGRSPLHF.

This clonotype was found many times. This chain joins TRBV10-1 and TRBJ1-1; D might be TRBD1 (5 bases). With 4 bases removed from V and 1 base from J, the gap between germline ends came to 10 bases. CDR1 is WNHNN and CDR2 is SYGVQD in the germline V gene (reference sequence). This CDR3 is 14 amino acids long. The CDR3 nucleotides read TGCGCCAGCAGTGGAACTACAGGGAACACTGAAGCTTTCTTT. Amino acids: CASSGTTGNTEAFF.

This clonotype was detected many times. This may be a read error, as it is one base from a much larger clone. The J gene is TRBJ2-7, the V gene TRBV28; unclear D gene. CDR1 MDHEN and CDR2 SYDVKM come from the germline V gene. Trimming took off 7 bases at V and 0 bases at J, with 4 bases between the two ends. This CDR3 has 11 residues. The CDR3 nucleotides are TGTGCCAGCACCTTCTCCTACGAGCAGTACTTC. Encoded protein: CASTFSYEQYF.

This clonotype has a count of ten or more. The CDR3 loop reads CASSSTAVSSSYNEQFF. In DNA form, the CDR3 reads TGTGCCAGCAGCTCGACAGCGGTCTCAAGCTCCTACAATGAGCAGTTCTTC. The V and J genes are TRBV5-5 and TRBJ2-1; D may be TRBD1 or TRBD2 (5 bases each). The V and J ends lost 3 bases and 0 bases respectively, with 16 bases between them. The V gene's germline CDR1 is SGHKS and CDR2 YYEKEE (reference sequence). CDR3 size: 17 residues.

Of note for this clonotype: It may be a read error: a sequence one base away is much more abundant. Without the conserved terminal phenylalanine or tryptophan, this CDR3 likely stems from a read error. CDR3 DNA: TGTGCCAGCTGCCAGCAAGAGACCCAGTACCTC. As protein: CASCQQETQYL. The rearrangement uses TRBV2 and TRBJ2-5, with unresolved D. Germline lookup yields CDR1 SNHLY and CDR2 FYNNEI. The CDR3 has 11 amino acids. V was clipped by 8 bases and J by 2 bases, with 6 bases between them.